The clone carrying this T cell receptor (beta chain) has a handful of counts. The antigen remains undetermined. For TCR, cDNA came from 5'RACE template switching, which added a universal primer site and UMIs. TCRdb itself ran the 5' RACE reads through MiXCR, one entry per CDR3 protein. The table has hundreds of thousands of distinct CDR3 sequences, more than 9% seen once. These data belong to a study of T cells after yellow fever vaccination. Regarding the study as a whole: The secondary response peaked faster, at day 5 versus 15, but was weaker. Once the booster was given, most primary-vaccination clones reappeared, at about 95% for CD4 and roughly 86% for CD8.

This CDR3 has 15 amino acids. Germline V CDR1 and CDR2: MNHEY, SVGEGT. With 6 bases clipped from V and 7 bases from J, the junction kept 10 bases outside the gene matches. V gene TRBV6-2 or TRBV6-3 combines with J gene TRBJ2-1; 9 positions agree with TRBD2. The sequence derives from a man aged 30-40 years who received the YFV17D yellow fever vaccine. Sequencing used PBMCs, obtained on the day of the yellow fever booster vaccination. The CDR3 region is CASSISGRPKNEQFF. DNA of the CDR3: TGTGCCAGCAGCATTAGCGGGAGACCGAAAAATGAGCAGTTCTTC.